The 14 T cell receptor beta chains presented below share a single source sample, sequenced in a study of blood T cell repertoires in COVID-19. Assay: immunoSEQ multiplex PCR; the TCRdb copy retains only in-frame clones and omits some. The table has some 110,000 clones, 75% to 90% seen once. The sequenced material came from peripheral blood. The receptors derive from a woman aged 80 or older with COVID-19, enrolled during active disease.

V gene TRBV20-1 combines with J gene TRBJ2-7; D unclear. V lost 6 bases and J lost 4, with 4 bases in between. CDR1 DFQATT and CDR2 SNEGSKA come from the germline V gene (reference sequence). The length of the CDR3 is 9 residues. The DNA for the CDR3 is TGCAGTGCCGGTTACGAGCAGTACTTC. Translating it yields CSAGYEQYF.

This chain connects TRBV5-1 to TRBJ2-7; 7 positions agree with TRBD2. V was pared by 4 bases and J by 7 bases, with 8 bases of the junction left unmatched. This CDR3 contains 13 residues. CDR1 and CDR2 (germline): SGHRS, YFSETQ. Here the CDR3 reads CASSGREPREQYF. The CDR3 region has the DNA TGCGCCAGCAGCGGGCGGGAGCCGAGGGAGCAGTACTTC.

The V and J genes are TRBV6-2 or TRBV6-3 and TRBJ2-7; 14 positions agree with TRBD2. Germline V gives CDR1 MNHEY, CDR2 SVGEGT. CDR3 length: 18 residues. Trimming removed 5 bases from V and 4 bases from J; junction bases left unmatched: 13. For the CDR3, the DNA is TGTGCCAGCAGTCCCCGCGGGACTAGCGGGAGAGGCTTGTACGAGCAGTACTTC. Translating gives CASSPRGTSGRGLYEQYF.

This chain links TRBV28 with TRBJ1-1; 9 bases map to TRBD1. Germline V gives CDR1 MDHEN, CDR2 SYDVKM. The V and J ends lost 6 bases and 10 bases, in that order; junction bases with no gene match: 12. This CDR3 has 14 amino acids. CDR3 sequence (DNA): TGTGCCAGCAGCCCGGGACAGGGTGGGGCTCGAGCTTTCTTT. It codes for CASSPGQGGARAFF.

The chain joins TRBV10-3 to TRBJ1-1, with 7 bases aligning to TRBD1. The CDR3 runs to 15 residues. The V gene end was trimmed by 6 bases and the J gene end by 1 base; junction bases not matched to a gene: 8. CDR1 ENHRY and CDR2 SYGVKD come from the germline V gene. The CDR3 DNA is TGTGCCATCAGACCCGCAGGGGGACGGAACACTGAAGCTTTCTTT. Translating it yields CAIRPAGGRNTEAFF.

This sequence joins TRBV5-1 and TRBJ1-1; possible D gene TRBD1, 6 bases. This CDR3 region has 15 residues. CDR1 and CDR2 (germline): SGHRS, YFSETQ. The ends were cut back, 4 bases at V and 0 bases at J, with 13 bases in the middle. The CDR3, as DNA: TGCGCCAGCAGCGACCCTGGACAGTTGAACACTGAAGCTTTCTTT. Translation gives CASSDPGQLNTEAFF. Variable domain in full (rest from reference TRBV5-1 and TRBJ1-1): KAGVTQTPRYLIKTRGQQVTLSCSPISGHRSVSWYQQTPGQGLQFLFEYFSETQRNKGNFPGRFSGRQFSNSRSEMNVSTLELGDSALYLCASSDPGQLNTEAFFGQGTRLTVV.

This clone was counted a few times. The chain joins TRBV7-9 to TRBJ1-6, with a tentative D call TRBD1 (5 bases). The CDR3 totals 13 residues. CDR1 is SEHNR, CDR2 FQNEAQ, per germline (reference sequence). The ends were cut back, 10 bases at V and 7 bases at J, with 14 bases in the middle. This CDR3 reads CATEQDGNSPLHF. The DNA of the CDR3 is TGTGCCACTGAACAGGATGGAAATTCACCCCTCCACTTT.

The chain has TRBV28 and TRBJ2-5; possibly TRBD2 for D (6 bases). V was pared by 5 bases and J by 3 bases, with 13 bases between. The CDR3 spans 14 residues. The germline V gene encodes CDR1 MDHEN and CDR2 SYDVKM. The CDR3 sequence: CASSRHGGEETQYF. CDR3 DNA sequence: TGTGCCAGCAGTCGTCATGGAGGGGAAGAGACCCAGTACTTC. Together with reference TRBV28 and TRBJ2-5, the CDR3 gives the full variable domain: DVKVTQSSRYLVKRTGEKVFLECVQDMDHENMFWYRQDPGLGLRLIYFSYDVKMKEKGDIPEGYSVSREKKERFSLILESASTNQTSMYLCASSRHGGEETQYFGPGTRLLVL.

The gene calls are TRBV19 and TRBJ2-1, with D perhaps TRBD2 (5 bases). Germline V gene lookup returns CDR1 LNHDA and CDR2 SQIVND (reference sequence). There are 13 residues in the CDR3. Deletions cut 3 bases from V and 3 bases from J, with 6 bases between. CDR3 sequence reads: CASSMDFYNEQFF. Written as DNA, the CDR3 is TGTGCCAGTAGTATGGACTTCTACAATGAGCAGTTCTTC.

In regard to this clone: Other DNA variants within this sample encode the same CDR3. The chain couples TRBV5-1 to TRBJ1-2, with TRBD1 matching 7 bases. Germline CDR1 SGHRS, CDR2 YFSETQ. The CDR3 loop spans 14 amino acids. V lost 0 bases and J lost 1; bases outside the gene matches: 0. The chain's CDR3 is CASSLGQGNYGYTF. The CDR3 DNA reads as TGCGCCAGCAGCTTGGGACAGGGTAACTATGGCTACACCTTC.

The chain has TRBV4-3 and TRBJ1-3, with 10 bases that match TRBD1. Unmatched junction bases numbered 5, after V lost 4 bases and J lost 2 bases. The CDR3 has 16 residues. CDR1 and CDR2 from the germline V gene are LGHNA and YSLEER. The CDR3 sequence: CASSPTGTGAGNTIYF. The CDR3 region has the DNA TGCGCCAGCAGCCCCACCGGGACAGGGGCTGGAAACACCATATATTTT.

V usage is TRBV29-1 and J usage is TRBJ1-2; 8 bases fit TRBD1. Germline trimming cut 6 bases from V and 2 bases from J; bases unmatched to any gene: 8. The CDR3 is made up of 14 amino acids. CDR1 and CDR2 from the germline V gene are SQVTM and ANQGSEA. CDR3 in amino acids: CSVVKTGENYGYTF. The CDR3 nucleotides read TGCAGCGTGGTTAAGACAGGGGAGAACTATGGCTACACCTTC.

The rearrangement links TRBV3-1 (or the pseudogene TRBV3-2) to TRBJ2-7, with D perhaps TRBD1 (5 bases). Germline CDR1 LGHDT, CDR2 YNNKEL (reference sequence). Trimming took off 2 bases at V and 0 bases at J, with 11 bases between the two ends. The CDR3 covers 15 residues. The CDR3 DNA is TGTGCCAGCAGCCAACTAATAGACAGCTCCTACGAGCAGTACTTC. Its protein is CASSQLIDSSYEQYF.

The chain recombines TRBV7-2 with TRBJ1-3; maybe TRBD1 (5 bases). The CDR3 sequence is 14 residues long. CDR1 and CDR2 (germline): SGHTA, FQGNSA. Trimming took 5 bases from V and 2 from J, leaving 10 bases between them. The CDR3 loop is CASSAPGTGNTIYF. In nucleotides, the CDR3 is TGTGCCAGCAGCGCCCCAGGGACTGGAAACACCATATATTTT.